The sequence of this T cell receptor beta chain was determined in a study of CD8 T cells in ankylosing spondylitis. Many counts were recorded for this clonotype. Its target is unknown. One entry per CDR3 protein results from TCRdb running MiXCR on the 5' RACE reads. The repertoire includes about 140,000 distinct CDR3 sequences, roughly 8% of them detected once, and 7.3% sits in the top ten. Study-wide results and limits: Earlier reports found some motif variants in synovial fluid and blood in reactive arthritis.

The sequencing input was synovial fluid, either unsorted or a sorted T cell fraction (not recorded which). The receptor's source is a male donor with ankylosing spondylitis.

As DNA, the CDR3 is TGTGCCAGCAGCTCCTATACAGGGGTGGGTTCACCCCTCCACTTT. It codes for CASSSYTGVGSPLHF. V gene TRBV7-8 combines with J gene TRBJ1-6, with 7 bases identical to TRBD1. This CDR3 is 15 amino acids long. Losses at the gene ends were 4 bases for V and 9 bases for J; bases not matched to a gene: 9. Per germline, CDR1 SGHVS and CDR2 FQNEAQ.